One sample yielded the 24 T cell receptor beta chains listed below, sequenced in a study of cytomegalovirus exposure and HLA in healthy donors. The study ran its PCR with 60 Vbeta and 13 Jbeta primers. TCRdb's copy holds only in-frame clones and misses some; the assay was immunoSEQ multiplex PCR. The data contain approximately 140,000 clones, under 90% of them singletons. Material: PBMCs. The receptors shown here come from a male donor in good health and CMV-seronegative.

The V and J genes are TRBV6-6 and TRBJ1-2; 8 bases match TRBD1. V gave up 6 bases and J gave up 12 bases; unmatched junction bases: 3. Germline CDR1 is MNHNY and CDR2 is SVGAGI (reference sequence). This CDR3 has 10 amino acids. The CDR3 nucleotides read TGTGCCAGCAGGGGACAGGACCACACCTTC. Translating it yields CASRGQDHTF.

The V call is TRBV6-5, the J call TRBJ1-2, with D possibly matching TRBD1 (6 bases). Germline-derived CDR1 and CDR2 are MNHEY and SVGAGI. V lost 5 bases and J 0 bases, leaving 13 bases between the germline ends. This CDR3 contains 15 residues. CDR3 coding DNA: TGTGCCAGCAGTCCCGGGACAAGCACTAACTATGGCTACACCTTC. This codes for CASSPGTSTNYGYTF.

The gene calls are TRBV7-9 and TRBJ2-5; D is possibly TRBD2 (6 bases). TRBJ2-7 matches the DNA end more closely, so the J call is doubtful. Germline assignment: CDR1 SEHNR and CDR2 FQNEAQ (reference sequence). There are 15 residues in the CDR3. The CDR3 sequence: CASSLGTGAGYEQYF. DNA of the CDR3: TGTGCCAGCAGCTTAGGGACGGGAGCGGGTTACGAGCAGTACTTC.

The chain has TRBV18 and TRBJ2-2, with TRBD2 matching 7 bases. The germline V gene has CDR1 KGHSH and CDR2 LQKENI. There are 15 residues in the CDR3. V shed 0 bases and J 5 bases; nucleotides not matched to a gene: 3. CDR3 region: CASSPPSRGTGELFF. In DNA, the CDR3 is TGTGCCAGCTCACCACCGTCGCGGGGGACCGGGGAGCTGTTTTTT.

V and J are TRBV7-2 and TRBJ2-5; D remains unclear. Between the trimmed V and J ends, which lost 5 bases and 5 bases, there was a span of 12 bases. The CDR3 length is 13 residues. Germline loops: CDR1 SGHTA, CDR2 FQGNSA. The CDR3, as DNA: TGTGCCAGCAGCACCCGAACCCAGGAGACCCAGTACTTC. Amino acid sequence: CASSTRTQETQYF. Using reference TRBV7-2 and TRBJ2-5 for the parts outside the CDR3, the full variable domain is GAGVSQSPSNKVTEKGKDVELRCDPISGHTALYWYRQSLGQGLEFLIYFQGNSAPDKSGLPSDRFSAERTGGSVSTLTIQRTQQEDSAVYLCASSTRTQETQYFGPGTRLLVL.

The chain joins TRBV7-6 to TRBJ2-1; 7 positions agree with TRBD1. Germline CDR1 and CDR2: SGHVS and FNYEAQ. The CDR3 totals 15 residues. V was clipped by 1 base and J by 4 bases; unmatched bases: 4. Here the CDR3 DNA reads TGTGCCAGCAGCTTAGGGACAGGATTATACAATGAGCAGTTCTTC. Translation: CASSLGTGLYNEQFF. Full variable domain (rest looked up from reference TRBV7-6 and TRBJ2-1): GAGVSQSPRYKVTKRGQDVALRCDPISGHVSLYWYRQALGQGPEFLTYFNYEAQQDKSGLPNDRFSAERPEGSISTLTIQRTEQRDSAMYRCASSLGTGLYNEQFFGPGTRLTVL.

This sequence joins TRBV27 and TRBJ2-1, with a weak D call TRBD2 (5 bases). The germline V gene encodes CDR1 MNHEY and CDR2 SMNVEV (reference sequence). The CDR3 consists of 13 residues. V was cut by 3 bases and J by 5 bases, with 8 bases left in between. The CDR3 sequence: CASSFGVDNEQFF. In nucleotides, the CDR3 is TGTGCCAGCAGTTTCGGGGTGGACAATGAGCAGTTCTTC.

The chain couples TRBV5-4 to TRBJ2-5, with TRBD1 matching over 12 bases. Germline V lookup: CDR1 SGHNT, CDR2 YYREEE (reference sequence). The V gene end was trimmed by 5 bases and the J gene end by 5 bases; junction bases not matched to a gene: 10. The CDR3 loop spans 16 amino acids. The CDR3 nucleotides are TGTGCCAGCAGTAGTGAAGGGACAGGGGGCCTTGAGACCCAGTACTTC. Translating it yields CASSSEGTGGLETQYF.

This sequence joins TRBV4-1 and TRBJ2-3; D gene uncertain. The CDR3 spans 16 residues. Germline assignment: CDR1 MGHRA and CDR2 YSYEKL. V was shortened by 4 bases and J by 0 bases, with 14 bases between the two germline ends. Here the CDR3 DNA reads TGCGCCAGCAGCCCCGTCGGTGATCCTAGCACAGATACGCAGTATTTT. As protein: CASSPVGDPSTDTQYF.

CDR3 region: CASSYNDYEQYF. The DNA for the CDR3 is TGTGCCAGCAGCTACAACGACTACGAGCAGTACTTC. The chain combines TRBV5-6 with TRBJ2-7; D is ambiguous. The germline CDR1 and CDR2 sequences are SGHDT and YYEEEE. This CDR3 has 12 amino acids. Trimming stripped 3 bases from V and 3 bases from J, with 7 bases between.

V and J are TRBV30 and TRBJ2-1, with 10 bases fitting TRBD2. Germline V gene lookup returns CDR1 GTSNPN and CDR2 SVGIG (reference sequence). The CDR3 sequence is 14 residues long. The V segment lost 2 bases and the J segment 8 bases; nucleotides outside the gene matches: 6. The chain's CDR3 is CAWSRGAGGYEQFF. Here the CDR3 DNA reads TGTGCCTGGAGTCGGGGAGCGGGAGGGTATGAGCAGTTCTTC.

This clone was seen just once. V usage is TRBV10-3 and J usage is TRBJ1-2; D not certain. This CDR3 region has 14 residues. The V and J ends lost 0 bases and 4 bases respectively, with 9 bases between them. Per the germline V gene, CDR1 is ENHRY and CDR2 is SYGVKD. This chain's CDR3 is CAISESTGSYGYTF. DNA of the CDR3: TGTGCCATCAGTGAGTCGACGGGGTCCTATGGCTACACCTTC.

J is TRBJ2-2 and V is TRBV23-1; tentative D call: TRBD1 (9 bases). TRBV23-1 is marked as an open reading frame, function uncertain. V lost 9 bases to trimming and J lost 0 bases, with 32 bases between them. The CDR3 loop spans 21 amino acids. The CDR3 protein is CARDRPPGQGPGRANTGELFF. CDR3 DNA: TGCGCCAGGGATAGACCACCGGGACAGGGTCCCGGGAGGGCGAACACCGGGGAGCTGTTTTTT.

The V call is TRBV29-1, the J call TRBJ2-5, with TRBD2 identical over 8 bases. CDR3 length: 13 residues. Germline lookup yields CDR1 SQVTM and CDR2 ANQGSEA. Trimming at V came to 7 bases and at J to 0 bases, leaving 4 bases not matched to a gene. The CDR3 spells CSAALADQETQYF. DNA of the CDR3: TGCAGCGCTGCACTAGCGGACCAAGAGACCCAGTACTTC.

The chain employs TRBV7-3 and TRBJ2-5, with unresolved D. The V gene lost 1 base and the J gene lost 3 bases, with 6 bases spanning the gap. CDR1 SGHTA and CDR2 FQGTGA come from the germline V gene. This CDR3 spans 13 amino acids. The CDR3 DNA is TGTGCCAGCAGCTTAATAGTAGAAGAGACCCAGTACTTC. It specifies CASSLIVEETQYF.

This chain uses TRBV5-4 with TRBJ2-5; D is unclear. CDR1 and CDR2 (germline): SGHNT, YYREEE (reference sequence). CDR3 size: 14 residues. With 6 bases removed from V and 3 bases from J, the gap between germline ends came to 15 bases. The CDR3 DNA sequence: TGTGCCAGCACCCCCGGAATACGGGAAGAGACCCAGTACTTC. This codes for CASTPGIREETQYF.

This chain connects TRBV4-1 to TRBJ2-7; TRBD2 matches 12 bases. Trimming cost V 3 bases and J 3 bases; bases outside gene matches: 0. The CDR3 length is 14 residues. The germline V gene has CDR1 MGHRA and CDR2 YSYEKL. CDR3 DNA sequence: TGCGCCAGCAGCCAGGGACTAGCGGGCTACGAGCAGTACTTC. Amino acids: CASSQGLAGYEQYF.

The CDR3 nucleotides are TGTGCCAGCAGTTCCTACAGGGTCGGGTATGGCTACACCTTC. It translates to CASSSYRVGYGYTF. The chain links TRBV11-2 to TRBJ1-2; a possible D gene is TRBD1 (6 bases). V was shortened by 6 bases and J by 5 bases, with 16 bases between the two germline ends. The CDR3 length is 14 residues. Germline V gene data show CDR1 as SGHAT and CDR2 as FQNNGV.

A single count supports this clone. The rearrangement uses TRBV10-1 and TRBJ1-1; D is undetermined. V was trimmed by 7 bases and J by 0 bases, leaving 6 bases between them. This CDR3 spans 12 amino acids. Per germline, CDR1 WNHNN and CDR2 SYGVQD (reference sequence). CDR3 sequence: CASKDLNTEAFF. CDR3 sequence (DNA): TGCGCCAGCAAGGACTTGAACACTGAAGCTTTCTTT.

The chain's CDR3 is CASKAGGYNEQFF. CDR3 bases: TGTGCCAGTAAAGCGGGAGGCTACAATGAGCAGTTCTTC. The chain carries TRBV19 and TRBJ2-1; TRBD2 aligns across 9 bases. Looked up from germline, CDR1 is LNHDA and CDR2 is SQIVND (reference sequence). V dropped 7 bases and J dropped 3; count of bases not matched to a gene: 1. CDR3 size: 13 residues.

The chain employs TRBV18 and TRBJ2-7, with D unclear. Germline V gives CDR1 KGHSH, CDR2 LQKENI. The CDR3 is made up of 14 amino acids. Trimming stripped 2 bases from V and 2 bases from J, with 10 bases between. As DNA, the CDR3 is TGTGCCAGCTCACCATTCAACACCGCCTACGAGCAGTACTTC. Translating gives CASSPFNTAYEQYF.

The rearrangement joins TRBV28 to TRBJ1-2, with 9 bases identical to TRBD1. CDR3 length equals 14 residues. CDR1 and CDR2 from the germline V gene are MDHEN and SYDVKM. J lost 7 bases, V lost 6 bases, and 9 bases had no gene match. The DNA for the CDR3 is TGTGCCAGCAGCCCAACGGACAGGGGAATTGGCTACACCTTC. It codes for CASSPTDRGIGYTF.

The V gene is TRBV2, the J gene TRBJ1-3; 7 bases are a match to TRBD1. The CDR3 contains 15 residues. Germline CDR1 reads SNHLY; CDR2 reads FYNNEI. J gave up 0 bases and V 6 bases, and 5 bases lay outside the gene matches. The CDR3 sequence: CASRFSGGSGNTIYF. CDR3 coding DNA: TGTGCCAGCAGGTTTTCAGGGGGCTCTGGAAACACCATATATTTT.

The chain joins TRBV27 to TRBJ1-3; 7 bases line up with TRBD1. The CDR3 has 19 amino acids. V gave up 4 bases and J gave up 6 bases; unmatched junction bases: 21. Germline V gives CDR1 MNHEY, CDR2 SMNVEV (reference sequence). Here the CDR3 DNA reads TGTGCCAGCAGTTATGGGAACCATAAAGATGGGACAGTCCTAAACACCATATATTTT. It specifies CASSYGNHKDGTVLNTIYF.